A selection of T cell receptor beta chains follows, all from one sample in a study of a mutant IDH1 vaccine in newly diagnosed glioma. Antigen specificity for these receptors is unknown. Generated by immunoSEQ multiplex PCR, the TCRdb table keeps only in-frame clones and is missing some. Of about 47,000 clones in the sample, approximately 90% were seen once. The specimen was PBMCs, collected from a glioma patient whose treatment included an IDH1 peptide vaccine. The receptors derive from a woman between 35 and 50 years old with glioma. Both conserved end residues are part of each CDR3. D genes are given only for firm matches. Size values are once, few and many counts, or a class for expanded clones, and some rows have none.

V gene: TRBV7-6
D gene: TRBD1
J gene: TRBJ2-7
clone size: .
CDR3 DNA: TGTGCCAGCAGCCCTGGGACAGGGGAACGCGAGCAGTACTTC
CDR3 protein: CASSPGTGEREQYF

V gene: TRBV4-1
D gene: .
J gene: TRBJ2-7
clone size: .
CDR3 DNA: TGCGCCAGCAGCCAAGAAGGCCTAGCGTCCTACGAGCAGTACTTC
CDR3 protein: CASSQEGLASYEQYF

V gene: TRBV28
D gene: .
J gene: TRBJ2-7
clone size: .
CDR3 DNA: TGTGCCAGCAGAACTCAGGGATACGAGCAGTACTTC
CDR3 protein: CASRTQGYEQYF

V gene: TRBV27
D gene: .
J gene: TRBJ1-5
clone size: once
CDR3 DNA: TGTGCCAGCAACCCGGGGGCGCGGAGCAATCAGCCCCAGCATTTT
CDR3 protein: CASNPGARSNQPQHF

V gene: TRBV9
D gene: .
J gene: TRBJ1-1
clone size: few
CDR3 DNA: TGTGCCAGCAGCGTAAGCGGGACGACTGAAGCTTTCTTT
CDR3 protein: CASSVSGTTEAFF

V gene: TRBV29-1
D gene: TRBD1
J gene: TRBJ2-5
clone size: .
CDR3 DNA: TGCAGCGTGGGACAGGGGGAGACCCAGTACTTC
CDR3 protein: CSVGQGETQYF

V gene: TRBV6-6
D gene: TRBD2
J gene: TRBJ2-2
clone size: .
CDR3 DNA: TGTGCCAGCAGTTTACGAGCGGGAGGGCCGGCCGGGGAGCTGTTTTTT
CDR3 protein: CASSLRAGGPAGELFF

V gene: TRBV14
D gene: .
J gene: TRBJ2-5
clone size: few
CDR3 DNA: TGTGCCAGCAGCTCGGGGGGCGCGGTCAAAGAGACCCAGTACTTC
CDR3 protein: CASSSGGAVKETQYF

V gene: TRBV9
D gene: .
J gene: TRBJ2-7
clone size: .
CDR3 DNA: TGTGCCAGCAGCTCCTACGAGCAGTACTTC
CDR3 protein: CASSSYEQYF

V gene: TRBV6-6
D gene: TRBD2
J gene: TRBJ2-1
clone size: .
CDR3 DNA: TGTGCCAGCAGTTACGTTAGCGGGACGGGGTACAATGAGCAGTTCTTC
CDR3 protein: CASSYVSGTGYNEQFF

V gene: TRBV23-1
D gene: TRBD1
J gene: TRBJ1-5
clone size: .
CDR3 DNA: TGCGCCAGCGGGGGGACAGTTATTAGCAATCAGCCCCAGCATTTT
CDR3 protein: CASGGTVISNQPQHF

V gene: TRBV10-3
D gene: TRBD2
J gene: TRBJ2-3
clone size: .
CDR3 DNA: TGTGCCATCAGTCTAACCCGGGGGACGGGGGGTGTGGATACGCAGTATTTT
CDR3 protein: CAISLTRGTGGVDTQYF

V gene: TRBV5-1
D gene: .
J gene: TRBJ2-5
clone size: .
CDR3 DNA: TGCGCCAGCAGCTTGTCTCCCGGGGGCGGGCAAGAGACCCAGTACTTC
CDR3 protein: CASSLSPGGGQETQYF

V gene: TRBV29-1
D gene: .
J gene: TRBJ2-5
clone size: .
CDR3 DNA: TGCAGCGTTGAAGATGTGGGGGGATGGGGAGGAGAGACCCAGTACTTC
CDR3 protein: CSVEDVGGWGGETQYF

V gene: TRBV19
D gene: TRBD1
J gene: TRBJ1-4
clone size: .
CDR3 DNA: TGTGCCAGTAGTTCTCGGACAGGGAGAGGTGAAAAACTGTTTTTT
CDR3 protein: CASSSRTGRGEKLFF

V gene: TRBV7-8
D gene: .
J gene: TRBJ2-5
clone size: .
CDR3 DNA: TGTGCCAGCAGCTCCACAATCCTGGGCGGGGGCGTCGAGTTTAGTAAGACCCAGTACTTC
CDR3 protein: CASSSTILGGGVEFSKTQYF

V gene: TRBV2
D gene: .
J gene: TRBJ2-5
clone size: .
CDR3 DNA: TGTGCCAGCAGTGAAGAGGTCACCCTGCGGACCCAGTACTTC
CDR3 protein: CASSEEVTLRTQYF

V gene: TRBV7-9
D gene: TRBD1
J gene: TRBJ1-6
clone size: .
CDR3 DNA: TGTGCCAGCAGCTTCGCGAGGACAGGGATGAATTCACCCCTCCACTTT
CDR3 protein: CASSFARTGMNSPLHF

V gene: TRBV28
D gene: TRBD2
J gene: TRBJ2-7
clone size: .
CDR3 DNA: TGTGCCAGCAGTTGGGTAGCGGGATCCTACGAGCAGTACTTC
CDR3 protein: CASSWVAGSYEQYF

V gene: TRBV2
D gene: TRBD2
J gene: TRBJ2-2
clone size: .
CDR3 DNA: TGTGCCAGCGGGCTAGCGGGGGGAGGTACCGGGGAGCTGTTTTTT
CDR3 protein: CASGLAGGGTGELFF

V gene: TRBV7-9
D gene: .
J gene: TRBJ1-4
clone size: .
CDR3 DNA: TGTGCCAGCAGGGAGTTAAAGGGTTTCGATGAAAAACTGTTTTTT
CDR3 protein: CASRELKGFDEKLFF

V gene: TRBV6-5
D gene: .
J gene: TRBJ1-1
clone size: .
CDR3 DNA: TGTGCCAGCAGTTACTCCCTCGGGATCACTGAAGCTTTCTTT
CDR3 protein: CASSYSLGITEAFF

V gene: TRBV19
D gene: .
J gene: TRBJ1-1
clone size: once
CDR3 DNA: TGTGCCAGTAGTAGGGGGGCAAGGAACACTGAAGCTTTCTTT
CDR3 protein: CASSRGARNTEAFF

V gene: TRBV6-5
D gene: .
J gene: TRBJ1-1
clone size: once
CDR3 DNA: TGTGCCAGCAGTTACTCTTCGGGAGGGGCAGCTTTCTTT
CDR3 protein: CASSYSSGGAAFF

V gene: TRBV19
D gene: .
J gene: TRBJ2-7
clone size: .
CDR3 DNA: TGTGCCAGTAGTATAGCGGGGGACGAGCAGTACTTC
CDR3 protein: CASSIAGDEQYF

V gene: TRBV29-1
D gene: .
J gene: TRBJ2-1
clone size: .
CDR3 DNA: TGCAGCCTTCAAAGGGAACGCTACAATGAGCAGTTCTTC
CDR3 protein: CSLQRERYNEQFF

V gene: TRBV15
D gene: .
J gene: TRBJ2-3
clone size: .
CDR3 DNA: TGTGCCACCAGGCTACGACGGTCAAGCACAGATACGCAGTATTTT
CDR3 protein: CATRLRRSSTDTQYF

V gene: TRBV18
D gene: .
J gene: TRBJ2-3
clone size: .
CDR3 DNA: TGTGCCAGCTCACGCTCCGGGACGAGCACCTTTAGCACAGATACGCAGTATTTT
CDR3 protein: CASSRSGTSTFSTDTQYF

V gene: TRBV19
D gene: .
J gene: TRBJ2-6
clone size: .
CDR3 DNA: TGTGCCAGTGGCCCCAGGAGGGCTGGGGCCAACGTCCTGACTTTC
CDR3 protein: CASGPRRAGANVLTF

V gene: TRBV6-6
D gene: .
J gene: TRBJ1-1
clone size: .
CDR3 DNA: TGTGCCAGCAAAGGCAGTAACACTGAAGCTTTCTTT
CDR3 protein: CASKGSNTEAFF

V gene: TRBV2
D gene: .
J gene: TRBJ2-3
clone size: .
CDR3 DNA: TGTGCCAGCAGGGAACGGGCAGGGCCAAGCACAGATACGCAGTATTTT
CDR3 protein: CASRERAGPSTDTQYF

V gene: TRBV28
D gene: .
J gene: TRBJ1-5
clone size: once
CDR3 DNA: TGTGCCAGCAAAAAGGGAGTAAGCAATCAGCCCCAGCATTTT
CDR3 protein: CASKKGVSNQPQHF

V gene: TRBV5-8
D gene: .
J gene: TRBJ1-5
clone size: .
CDR3 DNA: TGTGCCAGCAGCCCCGGTGGGGTTGAGGGTCAGCCCCAGCATTTT
CDR3 protein: CASSPGGVEGQPQHF

V gene: TRBV25-1
D gene: TRBD2
J gene: TRBJ2-7
clone size: .
CDR3 DNA: TGTGCCAGCACCACGGAAGCGGGAGTAGGCGAGCAGTACTTC
CDR3 protein: CASTTEAGVGEQYF

V gene: TRBV7-9
D gene: TRBD1
J gene: TRBJ1-6
clone size: .
CDR3 DNA: TGTGCCAGCACCTCTGCTGAGGGGGCCAATTCACCCCTCCACTTT
CDR3 protein: CASTSAEGANSPLHF

V gene: TRBV5-1
D gene: .
J gene: TRBJ2-5
clone size: .
CDR3 DNA: TGCGCCAGCAGCTTCGACGGACACCAAGAGACCCAGTACTTC
CDR3 protein: CASSFDGHQETQYF

V gene: TRBV7-2
D gene: TRBD2
J gene: TRBJ2-1
clone size: .
CDR3 DNA: TGTGCCAGCAGTGAGCGGGGGACTAGACCTTCCAATGAGCAGTTCTTC
CDR3 protein: CASSERGTRPSNEQFF

V gene: TRBV7-2
D gene: .
J gene: TRBJ2-7
clone size: once
CDR3 DNA: TGTGCCAGCAGCTCCAGCGTGGGCTACGAGCAGTACTTC
CDR3 protein: CASSSSVGYEQYF

V gene: TRBV5-1
D gene: TRBD1
J gene: TRBJ1-3
clone size: .
CDR3 DNA: TGCGCCAGCAGCCGCGGGACAGATCCAAACACCATATATTTT
CDR3 protein: CASSRGTDPNTIYF

V gene: TRBV14
D gene: TRBD2
J gene: TRBJ2-1
clone size: .
CDR3 DNA: TGTGCCAGCCGGAGTTCCAAGACTAGCCGGGGGGAGCAGTTCTTC
CDR3 protein: CASRSSKTSRGEQFF

V gene: TRBV9
D gene: TRBD2
J gene: TRBJ2-3
clone size: .
CDR3 DNA: TGTGCCAGCAGCATGACTAGCGGGTATACAGATACGCAGTATTTT
CDR3 protein: CASSMTSGYTDTQYF

V gene: TRBV7-9
D gene: .
J gene: TRBJ2-2
clone size: .
CDR3 DNA: TGTGCCAGCAGCTTACGTCGGTCGCAGGGGACCACCGGGGAGCTGTTTTTT
CDR3 protein: CASSLRRSQGTTGELFF

V gene: TRBV28
D gene: .
J gene: TRBJ1-2
clone size: .
CDR3 DNA: TGTGCCAGCAGTCGGGGCGACCTTGGGAACTATGGCTACACCTTC
CDR3 protein: CASSRGDLGNYGYTF